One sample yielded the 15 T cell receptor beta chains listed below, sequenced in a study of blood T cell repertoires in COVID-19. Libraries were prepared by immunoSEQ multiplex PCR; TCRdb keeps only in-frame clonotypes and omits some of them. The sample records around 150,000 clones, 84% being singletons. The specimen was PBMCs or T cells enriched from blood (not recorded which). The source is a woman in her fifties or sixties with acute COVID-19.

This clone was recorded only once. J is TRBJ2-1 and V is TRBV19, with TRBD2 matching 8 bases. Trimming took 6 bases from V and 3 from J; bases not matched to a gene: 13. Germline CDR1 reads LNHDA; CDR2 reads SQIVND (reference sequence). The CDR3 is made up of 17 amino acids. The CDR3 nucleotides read TGTGCCAGTAGGATCCGGGAGGGAGTCCCCCTCTACAATGAGCAGTTCTTC. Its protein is CASRIREGVPLYNEQFF.

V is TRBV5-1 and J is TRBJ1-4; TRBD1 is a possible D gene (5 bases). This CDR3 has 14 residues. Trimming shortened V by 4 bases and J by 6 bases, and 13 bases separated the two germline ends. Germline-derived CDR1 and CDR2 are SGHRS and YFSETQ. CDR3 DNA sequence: TGCGCCAGCAGCCCGGGGGGGAGCGATGAAAAACTGTTTTTT. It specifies CASSPGGSDEKLFF.

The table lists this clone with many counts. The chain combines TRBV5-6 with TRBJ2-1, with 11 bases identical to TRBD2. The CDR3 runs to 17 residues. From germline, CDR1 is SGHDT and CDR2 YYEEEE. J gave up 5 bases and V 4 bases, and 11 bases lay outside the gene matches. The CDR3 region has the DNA TGTGCCAGCAGCCCGCGACCGGGACTAGCGGCAGACAATGAGCAGTTCTTC. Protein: CASSPRPGLAADNEQFF.

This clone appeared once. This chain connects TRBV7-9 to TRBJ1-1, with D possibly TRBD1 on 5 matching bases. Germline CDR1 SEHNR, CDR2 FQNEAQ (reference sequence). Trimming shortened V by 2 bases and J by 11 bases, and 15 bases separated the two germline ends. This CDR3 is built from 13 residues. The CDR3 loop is CASSLTGPAWAFF. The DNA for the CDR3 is TGTGCCAGCAGCTTAACAGGACCCGCGTGGGCTTTCTTT.

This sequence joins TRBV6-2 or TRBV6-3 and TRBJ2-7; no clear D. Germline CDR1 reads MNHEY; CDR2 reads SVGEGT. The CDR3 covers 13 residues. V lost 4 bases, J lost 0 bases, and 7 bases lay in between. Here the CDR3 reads CASSSQLSYEQYF. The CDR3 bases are TGTGCCAGCAGTTCACAGCTCTCCTACGAGCAGTACTTC.

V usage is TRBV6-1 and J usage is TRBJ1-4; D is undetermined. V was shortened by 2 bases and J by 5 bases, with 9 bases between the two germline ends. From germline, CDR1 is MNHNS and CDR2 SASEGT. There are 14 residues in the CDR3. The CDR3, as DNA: TGTGCCAGCAGTGAAACCCGAGGCAATGAAAAACTGTTTTTT. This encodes CASSETRGNEKLFF.

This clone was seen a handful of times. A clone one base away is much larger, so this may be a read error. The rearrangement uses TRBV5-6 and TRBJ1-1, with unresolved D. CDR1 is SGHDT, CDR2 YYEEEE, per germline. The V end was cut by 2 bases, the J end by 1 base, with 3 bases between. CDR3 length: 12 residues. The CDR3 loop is CASSFQNTEAFF. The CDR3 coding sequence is TGTGCCAGCAGCTTCCAGAACACTGAAGCTTTCTTT.

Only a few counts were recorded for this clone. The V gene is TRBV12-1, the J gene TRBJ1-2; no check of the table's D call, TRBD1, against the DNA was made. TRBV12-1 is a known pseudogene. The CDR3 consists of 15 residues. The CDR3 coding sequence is TGTGCCAGCAGCTTACAGGGAGAGCTTAACTATGGCTACACCTTC. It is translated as CASSLQGELNYGYTF.

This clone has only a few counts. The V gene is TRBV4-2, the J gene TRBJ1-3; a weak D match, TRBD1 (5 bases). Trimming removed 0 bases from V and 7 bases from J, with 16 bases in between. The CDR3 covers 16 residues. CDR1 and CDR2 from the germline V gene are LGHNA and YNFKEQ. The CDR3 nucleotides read TGTGCCAGCAGCCAAGATCTGGGGCCAAGCGACAACACCATATATTTT. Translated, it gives CASSQDLGPSDNTIYF.

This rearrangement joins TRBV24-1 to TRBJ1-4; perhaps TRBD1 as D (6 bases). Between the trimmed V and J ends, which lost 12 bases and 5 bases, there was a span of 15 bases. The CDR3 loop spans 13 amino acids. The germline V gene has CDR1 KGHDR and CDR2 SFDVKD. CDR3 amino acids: CAPSGQRNEKLFF. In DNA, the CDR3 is TGTGCCCCATCCGGACAGCGGAATGAAAAACTGTTTTTT.

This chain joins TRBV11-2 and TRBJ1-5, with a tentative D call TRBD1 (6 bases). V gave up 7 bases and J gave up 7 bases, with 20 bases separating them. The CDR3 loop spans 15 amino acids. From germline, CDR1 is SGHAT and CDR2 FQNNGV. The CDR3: CASTSFPGGHQPQHF. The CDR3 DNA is TGTGCCAGCACCTCCTTTCCGGGGGGCCACCAGCCCCAGCATTTT.

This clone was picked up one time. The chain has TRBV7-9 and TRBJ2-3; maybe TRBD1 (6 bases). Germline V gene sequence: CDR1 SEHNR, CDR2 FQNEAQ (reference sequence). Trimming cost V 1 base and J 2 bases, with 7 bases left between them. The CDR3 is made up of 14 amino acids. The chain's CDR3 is CASSLGTATDTQYF. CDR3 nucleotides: TGTGCCAGCAGCTTAGGGACAGCCACAGATACGCAGTATTTT. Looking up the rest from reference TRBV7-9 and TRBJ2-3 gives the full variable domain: DTGVSQNPRHKITKRGQNVTFRCDPISEHNRLYWYRQTLGQGPEFLTYFQNEAQLEKSRLLSDRFSAERPKGSFSTLEIQRTEQGDSAMYLCASSLGTATDTQYFGPGTRLTVL.

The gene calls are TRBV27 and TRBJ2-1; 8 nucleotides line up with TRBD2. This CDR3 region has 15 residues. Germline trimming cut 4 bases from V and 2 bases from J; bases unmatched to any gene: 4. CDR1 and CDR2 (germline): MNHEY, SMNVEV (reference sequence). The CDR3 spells CASSYGGGPYNEQFF. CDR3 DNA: TGTGCCAGCAGTTACGGGGGGGGACCCTACAATGAGCAGTTCTTC.

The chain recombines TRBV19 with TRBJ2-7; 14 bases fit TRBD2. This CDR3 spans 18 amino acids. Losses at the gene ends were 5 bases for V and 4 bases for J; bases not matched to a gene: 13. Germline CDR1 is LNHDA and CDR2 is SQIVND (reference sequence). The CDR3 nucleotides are TGTGCCAGTAGTCGATCCCCGGGACTAGCGGGAGTCTCTTACGAGCAGTACTTC. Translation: CASSRSPGLAGVSYEQYF.

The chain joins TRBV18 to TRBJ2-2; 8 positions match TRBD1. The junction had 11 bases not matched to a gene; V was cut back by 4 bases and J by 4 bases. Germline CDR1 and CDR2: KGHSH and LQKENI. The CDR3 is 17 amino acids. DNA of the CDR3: TGTGCCAGCTCACTTCTCTCGGGACAGGCCTCCACCGGGGAGCTGTTTTTT. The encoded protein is CASSLLSGQASTGELFF.